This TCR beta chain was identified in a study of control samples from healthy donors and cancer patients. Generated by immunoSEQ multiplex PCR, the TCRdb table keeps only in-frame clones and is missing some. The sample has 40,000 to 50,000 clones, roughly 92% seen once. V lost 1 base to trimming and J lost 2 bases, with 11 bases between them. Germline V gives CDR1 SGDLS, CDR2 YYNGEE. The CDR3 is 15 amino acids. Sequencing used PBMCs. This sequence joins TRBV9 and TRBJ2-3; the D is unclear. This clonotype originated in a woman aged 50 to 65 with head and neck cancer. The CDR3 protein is CASSVQSANTDTQYF. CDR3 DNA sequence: TGTGCCAGCAGCGTACAAAGCGCGAACACAGATACGCAGTATTTT.